The 18 T cell receptor beta chains in this list originate from one sample, sequenced in a study of cytomegalovirus exposure and HLA in healthy donors. Here immunoSEQ multiplex PCR was the method, and the copy in TCRdb shows in-frame clones only, minus some. This sample has about 64,000 clones, with around 88% found just once. The sequencing input was PBMCs. These receptors were obtained from a woman aged 18-29 years in good health and CMV-seronegative.

The rearrangement uses TRBV10-3 and TRBJ2-1; 9 bases match TRBD2. Germline CDR1 reads ENHRY; CDR2 reads SYGVKD. Germline trimming cut 2 bases from V and 4 bases from J; bases unmatched to any gene: 0. The CDR3 loop spans 14 amino acids. The CDR3 coding sequence is TGTGCCATCAGTGAGACTAGCGGGTACAATGAGCAGTTCTTC. Its translation: CAISETSGYNEQFF.

CDR3 coding DNA: TGCGCCAGCAGCTTGGGTGCGGCCTGGGTAGCGCAAGACAATGAGCAGTTCTTC. It specifies CASSLGAAWVAQDNEQFF. The rearrangement links TRBV5-1 to TRBJ2-1, with D tentatively TRBD2 (5 bases). Between the trimmed V and J ends, which lost 0 bases and 5 bases, there was a span of 21 bases. The CDR3 covers 18 residues. Germline V lookup: CDR1 SGHRS, CDR2 YFSETQ.

The chain links TRBV7-2 to TRBJ1-2; 10 bases fit TRBD1. Looked up from germline, CDR1 is SGHTA and CDR2 is FQGNSA. V lost 5 bases and J lost 4; bases outside the gene matches: 4. There are 14 residues in the CDR3. The CDR3 sequence: CASSPRQGAYGYTF. In nucleotides, the CDR3 is TGTGCCAGCAGCCCAAGACAGGGGGCCTATGGCTACACCTTC.

V and J are TRBV29-1 and TRBJ1-2, with 7 bases fitting TRBD1. In germline, CDR1 is SQVTM, CDR2 ANQGSEA. The CDR3 contains 15 residues. After removal of 0 bases from V and 6 bases from J, the junction contained 10 bases not matched to a gene. The CDR3 spells CSVEEPGTVRHGYTF. CDR3 in DNA: TGCAGCGTTGAAGAACCCGGGACAGTACGCCATGGCTACACCTTC. Drawing the rest from reference TRBV29-1 and TRBJ1-2, the complete variable domain is SAVISQKPSRDICQRGTSLTIQCQVDSQVTMMFWYRQQPGQSLTLIATANQGSEATYESGFVIDKFPISRPNLTFSTLTVSNMSPEDSSIYLCSVEEPGTVRHGYTFGSGTRLTVV.

The rearrangement joins TRBV6-1 to TRBJ2-7, with 7 bases aligning to TRBD1. The CDR3 is made up of 14 amino acids. Germline V gene sequence: CDR1 MNHNS, CDR2 SASEGT. The trim removed 5 bases at V and 2 bases at J, leaving 6 bases unmatched. CDR3 DNA sequence: TGTGCCAGCAGTCCGACAGGGCGTACCTACGAGCAGTACTTC. It is translated as CASSPTGRTYEQYF.

The chain joins TRBV7-2 to TRBJ2-7, with 15 positions matching TRBD2. In germline, CDR1 is SGHTA, CDR2 FQGNSA. The V segment lost 4 bases and the J segment 6 bases; nucleotides outside the gene matches: 10. The CDR3 has 17 amino acids. The CDR3, as DNA: TGTGCCAGCAGCTCCGGACTAGCGGGGGGGGCCCCGGGCGAGCAGTACTTC. This encodes CASSSGLAGGAPGEQYF.

The chain joins TRBV18 to TRBJ1-2, with TRBD1 matching 9 bases. CDR1 and CDR2 (germline): KGHSH, LQKENI. Trimming removed 4 bases from V and 7 bases from J; junction bases left unmatched: 10. This CDR3 is 15 amino acids long. For the CDR3, the DNA is TGTGCCAGCTCACTAACCCGGGACAGGGCAATTGGCTACACCTTC. Amino acid sequence: CASSLTRDRAIGYTF. The complete variable domain, with remaining parts taken from reference TRBV18 and TRBJ1-2, reads NAGVMQNPRHLVRRRGQEARLRCSPMKGHSHVYWYRQLPEEGLKFMVYLQKENIIDESGMPKERFSAEFPKEGPSILRIQQVVRGDSAAYFCASSLTRDRAIGYTFGSGTRLTVV.

The chain links TRBV5-1 to TRBJ2-1, with D tentatively TRBD2 (6 bases). Germline CDR1 and CDR2: SGHRS and YFSETQ. V gave up 0 bases and J gave up 10 bases, with 14 bases separating them. The CDR3 consists of 14 residues. The CDR3 sequence: CASSLAGVRHEQFF. In DNA, the CDR3 is TGCGCCAGCAGCTTGGCGGGAGTACGACACGAGCAGTTCTTC.

The rearrangement joins TRBV10-1 to TRBJ2-7; D might be TRBD2 (6 bases). CDR1 and CDR2 (germline): WNHNN, SYGVQD (reference sequence). With 10 bases removed from V and 4 bases from J, the gap between germline ends came to 17 bases. This CDR3 contains 13 residues. In DNA, the CDR3 is TGCGCCACCCAACCGGGAGACGAGTACGAGCAGTACTTC. Translated, it gives CATQPGDEYEQYF.

CDR3 sequence reads: CASSPGQGSHGYTF. CDR3 nucleotide sequence: TGTGCCAGCAGCCCGGGACAGGGGTCCCATGGCTACACCTTC. J is TRBJ1-2 and V is TRBV6-5, with 10 bases fitting TRBD1. From germline, CDR1 is MNHEY and CDR2 SVGAGI. This CDR3 has 14 amino acids. After removal of 6 bases from V and 6 bases from J, the junction contained 7 bases not matched to a gene.

The DNA for the CDR3 is TGTGCCAGCAGCCCCCGGACAGGGAGCCAAGAGACCCAGTACTTC. This sequence encodes CASSPRTGSQETQYF. The chain carries TRBV7-3 and TRBJ2-5, with 8 nucleotides matching TRBD1. The trim removed 5 bases at V and 1 base at J, leaving 6 bases unmatched. The CDR3 consists of 15 residues. In germline, CDR1 is SGHTA, CDR2 FQGTGA.

The V call is TRBV4-1, the J call TRBJ2-1; D is ambiguous. The CDR3 spans 13 residues. Trimming stripped 4 bases from V and 4 bases from J, with 8 bases between. Germline CDR1 MGHRA, CDR2 YSYEKL. The CDR3 sequence is CASSLDGYNEQFF. The CDR3 nucleotides are TGCGCCAGCAGCCTAGACGGTTACAATGAGCAGTTCTTC.

The chain links TRBV5-1 to TRBJ1-6; TRBD1 is a possible D gene (6 bases). V lost 1 base and J lost 5, with 13 bases in between. This CDR3 has 16 amino acids. Germline assignment: CDR1 SGHRS and CDR2 YFSETQ. DNA of the CDR3: TGCGCCAGCAGCTTGTGGCTACAGGGAGATAATTCACCCCTCCACTTT. Translating gives CASSLWLQGDNSPLHF.

In this sample, this clone turned up once. The V call is TRBV27, the J call TRBJ2-7; 8 nucleotides line up with TRBD2. The V gene's germline CDR1 is MNHEY and CDR2 SMNVEV (reference sequence). The V and J ends lost 5 bases and 2 bases, in that order; junction bases with no gene match: 5. This CDR3 has 14 amino acids. The CDR3 DNA is TGTGCCAGCAGTCGAATAGCGGGGCCCTACGAGCAGTACTTC. This codes for CASSRIAGPYEQYF.

The chain is built from TRBV9 and TRBJ1-5; 8 bases match TRBD1. Trimming removed 1 base from V and 6 bases from J; junction bases left unmatched: 9. Germline V gene sequence: CDR1 SGDLS, CDR2 YYNGEE. The CDR3 length is 16 residues. Here the CDR3 DNA reads TGTGCCAGCAGCGTACTCCGCAGGGGGCGCGGTCAGCCCCAGCATTTT. Protein product: CASSVLRRGRGQPQHF.

The chain combines TRBV15 with TRBJ1-1; possibly TRBD1 for D (6 bases). Germline values: CDR1 LNHNV, CDR2 YYDKDF (reference sequence). V lost 1 base and J 7 bases, leaving 22 bases between the germline ends. CDR3 length equals 17 residues. The CDR3 region has the DNA TGTGCCACCAGCAGAGCAGGGACATCTCCGACTGGTGGTGAAGCTTTCTTT. Translating gives CATSRAGTSPTGGEAFF.

The J gene is TRBJ1-4, the V gene TRBV12-5; 7 bases are a match to TRBD1. CDR1 is LGHNT, CDR2 FRNRAP, per germline. V trimming: 6 bases; J trimming: 8 bases; junction bases outside the gene matches: 9. The CDR3 is 14 amino acids. The CDR3 DNA reads as TGTGCTAGTGGCACTACAGGGGATATCGAAAAACTGTTTTTT. Its translation is CASGTTGDIEKLFF.

This chain links TRBV7-2 with TRBJ2-7, with a weak D call TRBD2 (5 bases). V lost 1 base, J lost 0 bases, and 16 bases lay in between. CDR3 length: 17 amino acids. Germline values: CDR1 SGHTA, CDR2 FQGNSA. Here the CDR3 DNA reads TGTGCCAGCAGCTTAGTTAGTTCTAGCAGTAACTCCTACGAGCAGTACTTC. Translating gives CASSLVSSSSNSYEQYF.